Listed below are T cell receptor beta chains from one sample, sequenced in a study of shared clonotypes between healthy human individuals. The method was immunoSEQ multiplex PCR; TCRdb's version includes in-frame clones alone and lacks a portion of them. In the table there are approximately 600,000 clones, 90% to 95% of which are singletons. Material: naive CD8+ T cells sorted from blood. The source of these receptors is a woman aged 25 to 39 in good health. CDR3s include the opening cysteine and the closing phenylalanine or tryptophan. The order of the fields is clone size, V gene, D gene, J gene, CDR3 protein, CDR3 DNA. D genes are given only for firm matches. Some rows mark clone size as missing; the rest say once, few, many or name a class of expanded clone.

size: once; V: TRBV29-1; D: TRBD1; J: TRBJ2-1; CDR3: CSVPNRDRRDNEQFF; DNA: TGCAGCGTTCCTAACCGGGACAGAAGGGACAATGAGCAGTTCTTC
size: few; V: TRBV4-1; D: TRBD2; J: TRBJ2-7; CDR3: CASSLGAGVGEQYF; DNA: TGCGCCAGCAGCCTTGGAGCGGGAGTGGGGGAGCAGTACTTC
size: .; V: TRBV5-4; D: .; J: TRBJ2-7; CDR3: CASTRGGSGYEQYF; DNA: TGTGCCAGCACCCGTGGGGGTTCTGGCTACGAGCAGTACTTC
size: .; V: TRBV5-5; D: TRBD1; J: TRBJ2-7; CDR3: CASAGTGSYEQYF; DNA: TGTGCCAGCGCCGGGACAGGATCCTACGAGCAGTACTTC
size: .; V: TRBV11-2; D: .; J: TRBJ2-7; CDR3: CASSLSSSYEQYF; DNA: TGTGCCAGCAGCTTATCCTCCTCCTACGAGCAGTACTTC
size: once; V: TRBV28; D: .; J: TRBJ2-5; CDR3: CASAARGKETQYF; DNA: TGTGCCAGCGCCGCACGGGGGAAAGAGACCCAGTACTTC
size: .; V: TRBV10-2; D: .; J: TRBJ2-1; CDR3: CASSEPWNRYNEQFF; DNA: TGCGCCAGCAGTGAGCCCTGGAACAGGTACAATGAGCAGTTCTTC
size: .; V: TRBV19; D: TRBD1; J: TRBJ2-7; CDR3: CASSPGQGWSYEQYF; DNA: TGTGCCAGTAGTCCCGGACAGGGGTGGTCCTACGAGCAGTACTTC
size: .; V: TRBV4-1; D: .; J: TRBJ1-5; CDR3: CASSQDGGNQPQHF; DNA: TGCGCCAGCAGCCAAGACGGTGGCAATCAGCCCCAGCATTTT
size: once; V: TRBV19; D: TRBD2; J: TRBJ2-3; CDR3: CASSIDLFGGRATDTQYF; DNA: TGTGCCAGTAGTATAGATCTATTTGGCGGGAGGGCCACAGATACGCAGTATTTT
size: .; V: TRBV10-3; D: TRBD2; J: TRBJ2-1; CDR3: CATGLVEGDEQFF; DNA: TGTGCCACGGGACTAGTGGAGGGGGATGAGCAGTTCTTC
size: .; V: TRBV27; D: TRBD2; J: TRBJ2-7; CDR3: CASSTIGPAGGTTYEQYF; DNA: TGTGCCAGCAGTACTATCGGACCAGCGGGAGGGACCACCTACGAGCAGTACTTC
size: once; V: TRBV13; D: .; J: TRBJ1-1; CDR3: CASSLDGTEAFF; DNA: TGTGCCAGCAGCTTGGACGGGACTGAAGCTTTCTTT
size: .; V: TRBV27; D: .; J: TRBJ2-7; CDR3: CASSHGSSYEQYF; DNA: TGTGCCAGCAGTCACGGGAGCTCCTACGAGCAGTACTTC
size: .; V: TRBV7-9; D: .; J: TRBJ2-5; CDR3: CASMPRSGPTETQYF; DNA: TGTGCCAGCATGCCCCGATCAGGCCCAACAGAGACCCAGTACTTC
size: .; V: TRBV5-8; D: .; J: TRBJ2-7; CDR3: CASSFVYEQYF; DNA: TGTGCCAGCAGCTTCGTCTACGAGCAGTACTTC
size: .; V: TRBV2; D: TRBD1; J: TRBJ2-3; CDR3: CASSEGTGDSDTQYF; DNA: TGTGCCAGCAGTGAAGGGACAGGGGATTCAGATACGCAGTATTTT
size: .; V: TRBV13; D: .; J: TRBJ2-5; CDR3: CASSLRLLEAQETQYF; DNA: TGTGCCAGCAGCTTACGCCTGCTGGAAGCCCAAGAGACCCAGTACTTC
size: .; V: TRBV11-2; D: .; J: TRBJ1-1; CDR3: CASSLDGAAVAFF; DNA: TGTGCCAGCAGCTTAGATGGGGCAGCTGTAGCTTTCTTT
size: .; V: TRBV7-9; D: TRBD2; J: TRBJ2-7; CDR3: CASSEAGGDEQYF; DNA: TGTGCCAGCAGCGAAGCCGGGGGGGACGAGCAGTACTTC
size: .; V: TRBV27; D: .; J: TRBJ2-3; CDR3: CASSLAVTSTDTQYF; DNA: TGTGCCAGCAGTTTAGCGGTAACTTCGACAGATACGCAGTATTTT
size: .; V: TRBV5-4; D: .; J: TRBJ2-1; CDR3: CASSFERMAYNEQFF; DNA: TGTGCCAGCAGCTTTGAGCGCATGGCCTACAATGAGCAGTTCTTC
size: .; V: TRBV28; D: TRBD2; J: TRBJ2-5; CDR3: CATSGRSQETQYF; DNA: TGTGCCACTAGCGGGAGGTCCCAAGAGACCCAGTACTTC
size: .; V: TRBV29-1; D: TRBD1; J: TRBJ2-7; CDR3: CSATGTGDGTYEQYF; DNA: TGCAGCGCCACCGGGACAGGGGACGGAACCTACGAGCAGTACTTC
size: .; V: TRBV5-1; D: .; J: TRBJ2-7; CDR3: CASSLGWEPTYEQYF; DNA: TGCGCCAGCAGCTTGGGGTGGGAGCCAACCTACGAGCAGTACTTC
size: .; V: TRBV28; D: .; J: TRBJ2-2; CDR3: CASSYLGRGDTGELFF; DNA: TGTGCCAGCAGTTATCTGGGCAGGGGGGACACCGGGGAGCTGTTTTTT
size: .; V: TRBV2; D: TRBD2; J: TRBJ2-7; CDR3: CASRGTSGDFYEQYF; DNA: TGTGCCAGCAGAGGAACTAGCGGGGACTTCTACGAGCAGTACTTC
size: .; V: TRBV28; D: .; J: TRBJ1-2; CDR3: CASSLRGHNGYTF; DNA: TGTGCCAGCAGTTTAAGGGGACATAACGGCTACACCTTC
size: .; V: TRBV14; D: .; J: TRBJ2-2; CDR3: CASSFTRTKTGELFF; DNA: TGTGCCAGCAGCTTCACCCGGACTAAGACCGGGGAGCTGTTTTTT
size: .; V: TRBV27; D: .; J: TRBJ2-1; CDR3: CASALHVAENFYNEQFF; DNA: TGTGCCAGCGCCCTCCATGTAGCGGAGAATTTCTACAATGAGCAGTTCTTC
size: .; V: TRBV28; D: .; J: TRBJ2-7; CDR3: CASSARDFYEQYF; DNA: TGTGCCAGCAGCGCCCGGGATTTCTACGAGCAGTACTTC
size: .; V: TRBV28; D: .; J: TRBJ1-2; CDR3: CASSSPGTDYGYTF; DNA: TGTGCCAGCAGTTCGCCCGGGACGGACTATGGCTACACCTTC
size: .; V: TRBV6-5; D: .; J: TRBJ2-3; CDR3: CASSFLSRPDTQYF; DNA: TGTGCCAGCAGTTTTCTTAGTCGGCCAGATACGCAGTATTTT
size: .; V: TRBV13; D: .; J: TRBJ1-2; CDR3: CASSSSLGDLGWSGRGIGYTF; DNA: TGTGCCAGCAGCTCGAGCCTCGGAGACCTTGGTTGGTCAGGGAGGGGAATAGGCTACACCTTC
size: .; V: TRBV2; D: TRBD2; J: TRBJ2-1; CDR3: CASSGSGRSYNEQFF; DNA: TGTGCCAGCAGTGGGAGCGGGAGGTCTTACAATGAGCAGTTCTTC
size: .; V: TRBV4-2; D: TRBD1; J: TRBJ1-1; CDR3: CASSQTGGDTEAFF; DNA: TGTGCCAGCAGCCAAACAGGGGGGGACACTGAAGCTTTCTTT
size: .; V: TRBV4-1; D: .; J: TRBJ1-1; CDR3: CASSFGSKAFF; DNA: TGCGCCAGCAGTTTCGGATCCAAAGCTTTCTTT
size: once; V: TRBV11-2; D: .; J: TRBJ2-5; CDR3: CASSLGAAQYQETQYF; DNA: TGTGCCAGCAGCTTAGGGGCAGCGCAGTACCAAGAGACCCAGTACTTC
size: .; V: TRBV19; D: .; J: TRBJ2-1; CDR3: CASSPARVFDNEQFF; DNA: TGTGCCAGTAGCCCGGCCAGGGTATTCGACAATGAGCAGTTCTTC
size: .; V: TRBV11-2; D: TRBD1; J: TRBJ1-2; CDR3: CASSLTGGFDGYTF; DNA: TGTGCCAGCAGCTTAACAGGGGGCTTCGATGGCTACACCTTC
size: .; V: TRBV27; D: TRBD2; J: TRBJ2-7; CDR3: CASSSVGLGHEQYF; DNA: TGTGCCAGCAGTTCGGTGGGACTAGGACACGAGCAGTACTTC
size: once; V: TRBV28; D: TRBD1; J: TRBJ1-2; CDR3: CASRRGQAYGYTF; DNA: TGTGCCAGCAGACGCGGACAGGCCTATGGCTACACCTTC
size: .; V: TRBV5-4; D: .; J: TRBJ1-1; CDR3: CASSLSSGGDTEAFF; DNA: TGTGCCAGCAGCTTGTCAAGTGGCGGAGACACTGAAGCTTTCTTT
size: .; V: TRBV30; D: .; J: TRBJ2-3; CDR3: CAWSATTTDTQYF; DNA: TGTGCCTGGAGTGCCACAACCACAGATACGCAGTATTTT
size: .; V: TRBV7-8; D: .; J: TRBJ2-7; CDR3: CASTPSGRGVTGYEQYF; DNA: TGTGCCAGCACCCCTTCGGGAAGGGGAGTAACGGGTTACGAGCAGTACTTC
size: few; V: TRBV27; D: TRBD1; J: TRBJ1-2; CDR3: CASRVPGGGGYTF; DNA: TGTGCCAGCAGAGTCCCAGGGGGAGGTGGCTACACCTTC
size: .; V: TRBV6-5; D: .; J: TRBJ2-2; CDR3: CASTPNLGVIGELFF; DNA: TGTGCCAGCACCCCCAATCTTGGGGTAATCGGGGAGCTGTTTTTT
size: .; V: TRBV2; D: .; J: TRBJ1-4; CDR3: CASTPRRLDEKLFF; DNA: TGTGCCAGCACTCCACGGCGATTGGATGAAAAACTGTTTTTT
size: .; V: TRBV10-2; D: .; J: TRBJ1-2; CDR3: CASSEFISGSQNGYTF; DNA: TGCGCCAGCAGTGAATTTATTTCCGGGAGCCAAAATGGCTACACCTTC
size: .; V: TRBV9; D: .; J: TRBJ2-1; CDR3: CASSVEWASSYNEQFF; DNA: TGTGCCAGCAGCGTAGAGTGGGCTAGCTCCTACAATGAGCAGTTCTTC
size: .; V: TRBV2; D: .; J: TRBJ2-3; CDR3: CASSEGYSTDTQYF; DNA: TGTGCCAGCAGCGAAGGGTACAGCACAGATACGCAGTATTTT
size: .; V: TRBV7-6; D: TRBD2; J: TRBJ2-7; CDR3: CASSPGLAGGPYEQYF; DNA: TGTGCCAGCAGCCCGGGACTAGCGGGGGGCCCCTACGAGCAGTACTTC
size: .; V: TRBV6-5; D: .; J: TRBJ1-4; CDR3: CARLGNPKNEKLFF; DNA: TGTGCCAGGCTGGGGAACCCAAAGAATGAAAAACTGTTTTTT
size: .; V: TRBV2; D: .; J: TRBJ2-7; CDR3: CASSEASVAYEQYF; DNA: TGTGCCAGCAGTGAAGCTTCCGTGGCCTACGAGCAGTACTTC